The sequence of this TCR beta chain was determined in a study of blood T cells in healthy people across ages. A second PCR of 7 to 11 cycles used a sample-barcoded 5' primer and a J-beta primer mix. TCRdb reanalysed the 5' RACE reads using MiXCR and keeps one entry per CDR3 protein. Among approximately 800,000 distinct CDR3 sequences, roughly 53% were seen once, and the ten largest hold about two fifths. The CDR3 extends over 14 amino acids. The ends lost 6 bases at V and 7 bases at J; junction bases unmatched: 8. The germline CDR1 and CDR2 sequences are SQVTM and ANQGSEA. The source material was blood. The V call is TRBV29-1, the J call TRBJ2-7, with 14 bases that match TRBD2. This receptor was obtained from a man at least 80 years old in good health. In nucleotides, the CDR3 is TGCAGCGTCTCCGGACTAGCGGGAGGTAGGGAGCAGTACTTC. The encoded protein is CSVSGLAGGREQYF.